This T cell receptor (beta chain) derives from a study of T cell changes during pregnancy in multiple sclerosis. The repertoire was sequenced with immunoSEQ multiplex PCR; TCRdb's copy has only in-frame clones and lacks some. The sample records about 59,000 clones, roughly 94% being singletons. This CDR3 comprises 17 residues. Trimming cost V 6 bases and J 0 bases; bases outside gene matches: 13. Germline CDR1 and CDR2: MDHEN and SYDVKM. The V and J genes are TRBV28 and TRBJ2-5, with 7 positions matching TRBD2. Sequenced here: CD8+ T cells from peripheral blood mononuclear cells, sampled after pregnancy. This receptor was taken from a female donor with multiple sclerosis, enrolled in a pregnancy study. The CDR3 DNA reads TGTGCCAGCAGCCACGGGGGAGGTAGCGGGTACCAAGAGACCCAGTACTTC. Residues: CASSHGGGSGYQETQYF.